The 23 T cell receptor beta chains given below trace back to one sample, sequenced in a study of blood T cells in healthy people across ages. It was with a sample-barcoded 5' primer and a J-beta primer mix that a second PCR of about 6 to 12 cycles was run. TCRdb redid the calling of the 5' RACE reads with MiXCR, one entry per CDR3 protein. This repertoire shows just under 900,000 distinct CDR3 sequences, more than 25% found once; its top ten account for around a sixth. Sequenced: blood. The receptor source for this set is a woman of 80 years or more in good health.

The table lists this clonotype with many counts. J is TRBJ2-5 and V is TRBV7-6; 12 nucleotides match TRBD2. V shed 0 bases and J 13 bases; nucleotides not matched to a gene: 6. The CDR3 spans 14 residues. CDR1 is SGHVS and CDR2 is FNYEAQ in the germline V gene. CDR3 in DNA: TGTGCCAGCAGCTTAGCGCTAGCGGGGGGGCCCAGGTACTTC. Translated, it gives CASSLALAGGPRYF.

This clonotype was counted a few times. The chain uses TRBV6-5 and TRBJ1-2; D is unclear. Trimming took off 4 bases at V and 2 bases at J, with 26 bases between the two ends. The CDR3 has 19 amino acids. Germline CDR1 is MNHEY and CDR2 is SVGAGI. The chain's CDR3 is CASSFQIPRKAGSNYGYTF. The CDR3 DNA reads TGTGCCAGCAGTTTTCAAATCCCCAGGAAAGCGGGGTCCAACTATGGCTACACCTTC.

Many counts were recorded for this clonotype. The chain combines TRBV4-3 with TRBJ1-2; no clear D gene. CDR1 is LGHNA, CDR2 YSLEER, per germline. The CDR3 totals 13 residues. The V gene lost 4 bases and the J gene lost 10 bases, with 16 bases spanning the gap. The CDR3 protein is CASSPSLHSYYTF. CDR3 bases: TGCGCCAGCAGCCCGAGTCTCCATTCGTACTACACCTTC.

This clonotype was picked up many times. CDR3 DNA: TGCGCCAGCAGCTTCAGGGGGGAGTACAATGAGCAGTTCTTC. This translates into CASSFRGEYNEQFF. The genes are TRBV5-1 and TRBJ2-1; D possibly corresponds to TRBD1 (7 bases). CDR1 is SGHRS and CDR2 is YFSETQ in the germline V gene. V lost 2 bases to trimming and J lost 4 bases, with 10 bases between them. The CDR3 extends over 14 amino acids.

This clonotype turned up a few times. The chain joins TRBV6-2 or TRBV6-3 to TRBJ2-2; 8 nucleotides match TRBD2. The CDR3 covers 14 residues. Looked up from germline, CDR1 is MNHEY and CDR2 is SVGEGT. V dropped 2 bases and J dropped 6; count of bases not matched to a gene: 2. The CDR3 bases are TGTGCCAGCAGTTACCCAGCGGGGGCCGGGGAGCTGTTTTTT. It is translated as CASSYPAGAGELFF.

This clonotype was counted many times. The chain combines TRBV20-1 with TRBJ2-1; a possible D gene is TRBD1 (5 bases). Looked up from germline, CDR1 is DFQATT and CDR2 is SNEGSKA (reference sequence). The CDR3 contains 13 residues. V was clipped by 6 bases and J by 6 bases, with 15 bases between them. CDR3 region: CSAGQGSSNEQFF. The CDR3, as DNA: TGCAGTGCGGGGCAGGGAAGTAGCAATGAGCAGTTCTTC.

A remark on this clonotype: A read error is possible here, since a much larger clone lies one base away. The chain links TRBV2 to TRBJ2-7; no definite D call. The germline CDR1 and CDR2 sequences are SNHLY and FYNNEI. V lost 6 bases and J lost 10, with 16 bases in between. The CDR3 is 12 residues long. The CDR3 DNA reads as TGTGCCAGCAGCGCAACTACGTCGTCCCAGTACTTC. Translation: CASSATTSSQYF.

This clonotype was recorded at least ten times. The V gene is TRBV11-2, the J gene TRBJ2-3, with D tentatively TRBD1 or TRBD2 (5 bases each). Germline V gene data show CDR1 as SGHAT and CDR2 as FQNNGV. The V end lost 3 bases, the J end lost 3 bases, and 10 bases lay between the germline ends. The CDR3 loop spans 14 amino acids. The CDR3, as DNA: TGTGCCAGCAGCTTCGAGGGGTTAACAGATACGCAGTATTTT. Translating gives CASSFEGLTDTQYF.

The chain has TRBV10-1 and TRBJ2-3; TRBD2 agrees at 12 bases. J gave up 6 bases and V 0 bases, and 10 bases lay outside the gene matches. The germline gives CDR1 WNHNN, CDR2 SYGVQD (reference sequence). The CDR3 totals 18 residues. CDR3 sequence: CASSESKLAGGVVDTQYF. The CDR3 DNA follows: TGCGCCAGCAGTGAGTCGAAGCTAGCGGGGGGGGTCGTGGATACGCAGTATTTT.

Regarding this clonotype: The junction and the germline gene differ at one end; a read error may be behind it. This chain uses TRBV7-3 with TRBJ2-5; a weak D match, TRBD1 (6 bases). This CDR3 spans 17 amino acids. The germline V gene has CDR1 SGHTA and CDR2 FQGTGA. This CDR3 is CASSLTGLRGGQETQYF. CDR3 bases: TGTGCCAGCAGCCTAACAGGGCTTAGAGGGGGACAAGAGACCCAGTACTTC.

This clonotype was recorded at least ten times. Just one base apart from a much larger clone, this may be a read error. The V gene is TRBV20-1, the J gene TRBJ1-6; 9 bases match TRBD1. The CDR3 is made up of 14 amino acids. From germline, CDR1 is DFQATT and CDR2 SNEGSKA (reference sequence). CDR3 loop: CSAREGQGNSPPHF. CDR3 in DNA: TGCAGTGCTAGAGAGGGACAGGGAAATTCACCCCCCCACTTT.

The chain is built from TRBV19 and TRBJ2-7; the D gene could be TRBD1 or TRBD2 (5 bases each). V was clipped by 6 bases and J by 3 bases, with 21 bases between them. Per germline, CDR1 LNHDA and CDR2 SQIVND (reference sequence). CDR3 size: 16 residues. CDR3 residues: CASRERTTREYYEQYF. As DNA, the CDR3 is TGTGCCAGTAGGGAAAGAACGACCAGGGAGTACTACGAGCAGTACTTC.

In this sample, this clonotype turned up once. The CDR3 DNA sequence: TGCGCCAGCAGCTTGGAGGCTTGGGTGGGGAACACCGGGGAGCTGTTTTTT. This sequence encodes CASSLEAWVGNTGELFF. The chain links TRBV5-1 to TRBJ2-2; D is undetermined. This CDR3 is 17 amino acids long. The V gene's germline CDR1 is SGHRS and CDR2 YFSETQ. Trimming took 0 bases from V and 1 from J, leaving 13 bases between them. The full variable domain, its missing parts supplied by reference TRBV5-1 and TRBJ2-2, is KAGVTQTPRYLIKTRGQQVTLSCSPISGHRSVSWYQQTPGQGLQFLFEYFSETQRNKGNFPGRFSGRQFSNSRSEMNVSTLELGDSALYLCASSLEAWVGNTGELFFGEGSRLTVL.

On this clonotype: A much larger clone differs from this one at a single base, so this may be a read error. The chain employs TRBV7-9 and TRBJ1-6; TRBD1 might be the D (5 bases). The CDR3 totals 15 residues. In germline, CDR1 is SEHNR, CDR2 FQNEAQ (reference sequence). V gave up 2 bases and J gave up 11 bases, with 16 bases separating them. The CDR3: CASSLSEGRNPPLHF. DNA of the CDR3: TGTGCCAGCAGCTTATCGGAGGGGAGGAATCCACCCCTCCACTTT.

Many counts were recorded for this clonotype. The genes are TRBV6-5 and TRBJ2-1; no reliable D call. The V gene lost 0 bases and the J gene lost 5 bases, with 11 bases spanning the gap. The CDR3 has 15 amino acids. From germline, CDR1 is MNHEY and CDR2 SVGAGI. CDR3 DNA sequence: TGTGCCAGCAGTTACTCGAGCCAGCTGAACAATGAGCAGTTCTTC. Protein: CASSYSSQLNNEQFF.

This clonotype was picked up many times. This chain connects TRBV6-5 to TRBJ2-1; weak D call: TRBD2 (6 bases). With 4 bases removed from V and 0 bases from J, the gap between germline ends came to 13 bases. This CDR3 contains 16 residues. The germline V gene encodes CDR1 MNHEY and CDR2 SVGAGI. This CDR3 reads CASSSRGTFSYNEQFF. As DNA, the CDR3 is TGTGCCAGCAGTTCTCGCGGGACTTTCTCCTACAATGAGCAGTTCTTC.

This clonotype was counted only a few times. The chain recombines TRBV25-1 with TRBJ1-1, with D hard to call. Germline V gives CDR1 MGHDK, CDR2 SYGVNS. The CDR3 is 15 amino acids. Trimming cost V 9 bases and J 1 base, with 18 bases left between them. The CDR3 sequence is CASSQHWLSNTEAFF. The CDR3 bases are TGTGCCAGTTCCCAACATTGGTTATCGAACACTGAAGCTTTCTTT.

V gene TRBV30 combines with J gene TRBJ1-6, with 7 bases identical to TRBD1. The ends lost 4 bases at V and 12 bases at J; junction bases unmatched: 9. The CDR3 runs 13 residues. Germline CDR1 reads GTSNPN; CDR2 reads SVGIG (reference sequence). The CDR3 region has the DNA TGTGCCTGGAAGGTGACAGGGACGTTACCCCTCCACTTT. It encodes CAWKVTGTLPLHF.

This clonotype has a handful of counts. This chain links TRBV7-6 with TRBJ2-7; the match to TRBD1 covers 8 bases. The CDR3 contains 14 residues. Losses at the gene ends were 5 bases for V and 6 bases for J; bases not matched to a gene: 9. CDR1 is SGHVS, CDR2 FNYEAQ, per germline. The CDR3 sequence is CASSPGTGLVEQYF. CDR3 nucleotides: TGTGCCAGCAGCCCCGGGACAGGTCTTGTCGAGCAGTACTTC.

The rearrangement uses TRBV7-9 and TRBJ1-2; 8 bases map to TRBD1. V shed 2 bases and J 7 bases; nucleotides not matched to a gene: 6. Germline V lookup: CDR1 SEHNR, CDR2 FQNEAQ (reference sequence). CDR3 length: 14 amino acids. The CDR3 reads CASSLRGQDIGYTF. As DNA, the CDR3 is TGTGCCAGCAGCTTAAGGGGACAGGATATTGGCTACACCTTC. Combining the CDR3 with reference TRBV7-9 and TRBJ1-2 gives the whole variable domain DTGVSQNPRHKITKRGQNVTFRCDPISEHNRLYWYRQTLGQGPEFLTYFQNEAQLEKSRLLSDRFSAERPKGSFSTLEIQRTEQGDSAMYLCASSLRGQDIGYTFGSGTRLTVV.

In its sample, this clonotype was seen many times. CDR3 nucleotides: TGCAGTGCTCGAAGACAGGGGGCGGTCGATACGCAGTATTTT. This gives the protein CSARRQGAVDTQYF. The V call is TRBV20-1, the J call TRBJ2-3, with 10 bases that match TRBD1. V shed 5 bases and J 6 bases; nucleotides not matched to a gene: 8. CDR1 is DFQATT, CDR2 SNEGSKA, per germline (reference sequence). This CDR3 contains 14 residues.

The chain has TRBV12-3 or TRBV12-4 and TRBJ1-5, with D perhaps matching TRBD1 (5 bases). The V end lost 2 bases, the J end lost 5 bases, and 10 bases lay between the germline ends. The CDR3 is made up of 14 amino acids. The CDR3 is CASSLRGEDQPQHF. CDR3 nucleotides: TGTGCCAGCAGTTTAAGAGGGGAAGATCAGCCCCAGCATTTT.

This clonotype was recorded once. CDR3 DNA: TGTGCCAGCAGGTTCCGGGACAGAAAGTCCGAGCAGTACTTC. Translating gives CASRFRDRKSEQYF. This chain joins TRBV28 and TRBJ2-5, with 7 bases matching TRBD1. Gene TRBJ2-7 matches the end of the DNA better, so the J call may be wrong. The CDR3 contains 14 residues. Per germline, CDR1 MDHEN and CDR2 SYDVKM.